A selection of T cell receptor beta chains follows, all from one sample in a study of T cell repertoires in cytomegalovirus infection. Their cognate antigens are unknown. TCRdb re-analysed the reads in MiXCR, keeping a single row per CDR3 protein. This sample has some 920,000 distinct CDR3 sequences, with 31% found just once. Sample: cultured CD8+ T cells from PBMCs, taken from culture after CMV antigen stimulation. Every receptor here comes from a human donor in good health (CMV status not recorded). Some clones in this sample may be carry-over from other donors' samples. Each CDR3 is given with its conserved first and last residue. A D gene is named only where the DNA matches it firmly. Size tells how often a clone was seen (once, few, many) or the class of an expanded clone, and some rows leave it out.

CDR3 DNA	CDR3 protein	D gene	J gene	clone size	V gene
TGTGCCAGCAGCTTGGTGTTGGGGCGAGAAAAACTGTTTTTT	CASSLVLGREKLFF	-	TRBJ1-4	-	TRBV5-8
TGTGCCAGCAGCCAACGGGACAGGGCGTGGGATTCACCCCTCCACTTT	CASSQRDRAWDSPLHF	TRBD1	TRBJ1-6	-	TRBV7-9
TGTGCCAGCAGGGGAACCCCATCTAGGGGTTATCCTGGAAACACCATATATTTT	CASRGTPSRGYPGNTIYF	-	TRBJ1-3	-	TRBV7-9
TGTGCCAGCAGCCAAGCCTATCGGAGGACTGAAGCTTTCTTT	CASSQAYRRTEAFF	-	TRBJ1-1	-	TRBV4-2
TGTGCCAGCAGCCAGTCAAGCCCTAATGAGCAGTTCTTC	CASSQSSPNEQFF	-	TRBJ2-1	-	TRBV6-5
TGTGCCAGCAGTTATATACGGTCCGGGGAGCTGTTTTTT	CASSYIRSGELFF	-	TRBJ2-2	few	TRBV27
TGTGCCAGTAGTAACGGACTAGCGGGGGGTATTTTTTCCAATGAGCAGTTCTTC	CASSNGLAGGIFSNEQFF	TRBD2	TRBJ2-1	few	TRBV19
TGTGCCAGCAGGCCCGGGACAGGGTTATATGGCTACACCTTC	CASRPGTGLYGYTF	TRBD1	TRBJ1-2	-	TRBV7-4
TGTGCCATCAGGGTTGCCTCAGGGGGCCACATGAACACTGAAGCTTTCTTT	CAIRVASGGHMNTEAFF	TRBD1	TRBJ1-1	-	TRBV10-3
TGTGCCACCAGTGAGGGAGCCGGAAACACCATATATTTT	CATSEGAGNTIYF	-	TRBJ1-3	few	TRBV24-1
TGCAGCGTTGACCCTGTAGCGGGGGGGCCGGACAATGAGCAGTTCTTC	CSVDPVAGGPDNEQFF	TRBD2	TRBJ2-1	-	TRBV29-1
TGTGCCAGCAGCCTCTTTCCAGGCCCAAGAGCCGATACGCAGTATTTT	CASSLFPGPRADTQYF	-	TRBJ2-3	many	TRBV7-9
TGTGCCAGCACCGTAGGCCCGAACACTGAAGCTTTCTTT	CASTVGPNTEAFF	-	TRBJ1-1	-	TRBV9
TGCAGTGCTAGAGGGGAGAGCGGGGGCCTTAGCACAGATACGCAGTATTTT	CSARGESGGLSTDTQYF	TRBD2	TRBJ2-3	many	TRBV20-1
TGTGCCAGTAGTCTAGTCCGGGACCTCGCCACTGAAGCTTTCTTT	CASSLVRDLATEAFF	-	TRBJ1-1	-	TRBV19
TGTGCCAGCAGCTTGGCGGCGGGCGGGGGCAATCAGCCCCAGCATTTT	CASSLAAGGGNQPQHF	-	TRBJ1-5	-	TRBV5-8
TGTGCCAGCAGTTTATCTGGGGCCTGGGGCTACACCTTC	CASSLSGAWGYTF	-	TRBJ1-2	once	TRBV28
TGTGCCAGCAGCATTGACCGGGAAAAACTGTTTTTT	CASSIDREKLFF	-	TRBJ1-4	-	TRBV7-9
TGTGCCAGTAGTTATAGCGGCGACCCCTCCTACGAGCAGTACTTC	CASSYSGDPSYEQYF	-	TRBJ2-7	few	TRBV19
TGTGCCATCAGTGAGTCGGTAGTGTACGGGGCCAACGTCCTGACTTTC	CAISESVVYGANVLTF	-	TRBJ2-6	many	TRBV10-3
TGCGCCAGCAGCCAAGTCTCCCCTGTAGATACGCAGTATTTT	CASSQVSPVDTQYF	-	TRBJ2-3	-	TRBV4-1
TGTGCCAGCAGCCCCCGGGACGCCTACCGGGAGACCCAGTACTTC	CASSPRDAYRETQYF	-	TRBJ2-5	many	TRBV11-2
TGTGCCAGTAGTATGAACAGGGAGAGAGTTCAGCCCCAGCATTTT	CASSMNRERVQPQHF	-	TRBJ1-5	-	TRBV19
TGTGCCAGCAGCGTTTACAGGGTGGGAGATACGCAGTATTTT	CASSVYRVGDTQYF	-	TRBJ2-3	-	TRBV9
TGTGTCAGCAGCCTAGGAGAGCGGGACCCTTACTCTGGAAACACCATATATTTT	CVSSLGERDPYSGNTIYF	-	TRBJ1-3	once	TRBV7-6
TGTGCCAGCAGCTTACGGGCGGGCGGGGGAGCGAACACCGGGGAGCTGTTTTTT	CASSLRAGGGANTGELFF	TRBD2	TRBJ2-2	few	TRBV7-3
TGTGCCAGTAGCGACTCGACAGGGCTTGAGGGCTACACCTTC	CASSDSTGLEGYTF	TRBD1	TRBJ1-2	-	TRBV19
TGTGCCAGCAGCTTGGTTCAGACAGGCCAAGAGACCCAGTACTTC	CASSLVQTGQETQYF	-	TRBJ2-5	-	TRBV5-3
TGTGCCAGCAGTAAAACCGGGACAGTTAATCAGCCCCAGCATTTT	CASSKTGTVNQPQHF	TRBD1	TRBJ1-5	-	TRBV2
TGTGCCAGCAGGGCCCAGGGAAGAGAATCGACGGGCTACACCTTC	CASRAQGRESTGYTF	-	TRBJ1-2	few	TRBV12-3/TRBV12-4
TGTGTCAGCAGCTTGGGGGCTAGCGGGACCCAAGAGACCCAGTACTTC	CVSSLGASGTQETQYF	TRBD2	TRBJ2-5	-	TRBV11-2
TGTGCTAGTGGTTTGAACAGCAACTATGGCTACACCTTC	CASGLNSNYGYTF	-	TRBJ1-2	-	TRBV12-5
TGCGCCAGCAGCGTCACTCGCGTATACAGGGATGATGAGCAGTTCTTC	CASSVTRVYRDDEQFF	-	TRBJ2-1	-	TRBV4-1
TGTGCCAGCAGTTCCTCCTGGGGGGCGCGGGAAAAACTGTTTTTT	CASSSSWGAREKLFF	-	TRBJ1-4	few	TRBV12-3/TRBV12-4
TGCGCCAGCAGCTTGGTGGGGCTAGCGGGGGGAAGCTCCTACAATGAGCAGTTCTTC	CASSLVGLAGGSSYNEQFF	TRBD2	TRBJ2-1	few	TRBV5-1
TGTGCCAGCAGTCCCCGACTAGCGGGGGGGGTGGATACGCAGTATTTT	CASSPRLAGGVDTQYF	TRBD2	TRBJ2-3	few	TRBV27
TGTGCCAGCAGAAGGCGAGGGATCGGTCAGCCCCAGCATTTT	CASRRRGIGQPQHF	-	TRBJ1-5	few	TRBV27
TGTGCCAGCAGTGGGACAGAGTCGCCAGACTACAATGAGCAGTTCTTC	CASSGTESPDYNEQFF	TRBD1	TRBJ2-1	-	TRBV6-2/TRBV6-3
TGTGCCATCAACCGGGGGGACCGCACAGATACGCAGTATTTT	CAINRGDRTDTQYF	TRBD2	TRBJ2-3	many	TRBV10-3
TGTGCCAACAGCCTCAGGGGCGCGGGTAGCACAGATACGCAGTATTTT	CANSLRGAGSTDTQYF	-	TRBJ2-3	-	TRBV12-3/TRBV12-4
TGTGCCAACAGTCCCCGACACTACACCCCTGAAGCTTTCTTT	CANSPRHYTPEAFF	-	TRBJ1-1	-	TRBV28
TGTGCCAGCAGCCGAAACACTGAAGCTTTCTTT	CASSRNTEAFF	-	TRBJ1-1	many	TRBV27
TGTGCCACCAGCAGAGATCAAGGGGATCAAGAGACCCAGTACTTC	CATSRDQGDQETQYF	-	TRBJ2-5	few	TRBV15